This TCR beta chain comes out of a study of blood T cell repertoires in COVID-19. Assay used: immunoSEQ multiplex PCR; TCRdb lists only in-frame clones, some missing. The table shows some 220,000 clones, with about 85% occurring only once. Per the germline V gene, CDR1 is MGHDK and CDR2 is SYGVNS. V lost 1 base and J lost 3; bases outside the gene matches: 5. The CDR3 runs to 15 residues. Material: peripheral blood. V is TRBV25-1 and J is TRBJ1-1, with 7 bases fitting TRBD1. This TCR came from a man aged 45 to 65 who had recovered from COVID-19. CDR3 nucleotides: TGTGCCAGCAGTGAATCCGGGACAGTTCACACTGAAGCTTTCTTT. Translating gives CASSESGTVHTEAFF.